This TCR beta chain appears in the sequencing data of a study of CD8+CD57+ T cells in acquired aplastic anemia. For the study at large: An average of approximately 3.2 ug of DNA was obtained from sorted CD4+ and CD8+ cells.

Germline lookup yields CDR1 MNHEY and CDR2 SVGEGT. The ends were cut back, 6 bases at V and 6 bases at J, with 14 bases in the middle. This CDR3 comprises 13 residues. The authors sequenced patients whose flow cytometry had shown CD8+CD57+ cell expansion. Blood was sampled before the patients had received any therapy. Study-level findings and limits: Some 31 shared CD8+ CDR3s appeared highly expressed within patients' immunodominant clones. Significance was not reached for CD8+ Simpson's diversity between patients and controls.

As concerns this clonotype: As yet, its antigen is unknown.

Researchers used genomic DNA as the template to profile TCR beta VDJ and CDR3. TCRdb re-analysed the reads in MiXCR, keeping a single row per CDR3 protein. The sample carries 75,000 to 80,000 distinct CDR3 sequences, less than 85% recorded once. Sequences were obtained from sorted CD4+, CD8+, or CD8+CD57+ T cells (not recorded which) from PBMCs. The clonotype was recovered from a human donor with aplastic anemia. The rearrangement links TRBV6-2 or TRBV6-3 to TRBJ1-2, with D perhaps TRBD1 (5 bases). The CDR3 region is CASRSGRGNGYTF. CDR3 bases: TGTGCCAGCAGATCCGGCCGGGGGAATGGCTACACCTTC.